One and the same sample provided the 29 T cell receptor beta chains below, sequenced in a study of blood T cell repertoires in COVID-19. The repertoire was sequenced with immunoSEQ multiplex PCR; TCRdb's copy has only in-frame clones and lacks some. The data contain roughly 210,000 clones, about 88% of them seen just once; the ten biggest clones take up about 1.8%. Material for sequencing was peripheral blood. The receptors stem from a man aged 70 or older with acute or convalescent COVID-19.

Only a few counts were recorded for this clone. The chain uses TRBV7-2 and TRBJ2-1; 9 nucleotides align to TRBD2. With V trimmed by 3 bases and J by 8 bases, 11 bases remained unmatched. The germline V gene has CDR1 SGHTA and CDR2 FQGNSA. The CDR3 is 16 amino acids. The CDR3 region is CASSLRSGTSRHEQFF. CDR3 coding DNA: TGTGCCAGCAGCTTGAGATCCGGGACTAGCCGTCATGAGCAGTTCTTC.

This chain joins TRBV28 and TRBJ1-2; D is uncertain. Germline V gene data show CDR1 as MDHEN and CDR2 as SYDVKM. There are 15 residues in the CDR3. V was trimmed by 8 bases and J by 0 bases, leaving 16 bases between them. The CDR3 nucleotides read TGTGCCAGCCACTCCTGGGCAGCTACTAACTATGGCTACACCTTC. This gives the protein CASHSWAATNYGYTF.

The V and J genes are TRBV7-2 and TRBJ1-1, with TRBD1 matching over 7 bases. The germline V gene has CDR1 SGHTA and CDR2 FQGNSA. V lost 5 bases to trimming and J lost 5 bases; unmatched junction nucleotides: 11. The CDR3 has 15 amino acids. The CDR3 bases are TGTGCCAGCAGCGCCTCCGGGCCAGGGGGAACTGAAGCTTTCTTT. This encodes CASSASGPGGTEAFF. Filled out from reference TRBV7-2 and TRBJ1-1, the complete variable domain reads GAGVSQSPSNKVTEKGKDVELRCDPISGHTALYWYRQSLGQGLEFLIYFQGNSAPDKSGLPSDRFSAERTGGSVSTLTIQRTQQEDSAVYLCASSASGPGGTEAFFGQGTRLTVV.

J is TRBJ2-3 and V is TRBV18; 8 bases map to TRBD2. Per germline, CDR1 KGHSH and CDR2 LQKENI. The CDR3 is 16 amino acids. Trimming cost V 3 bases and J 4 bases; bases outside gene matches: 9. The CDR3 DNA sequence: TGTGCCAGCTCACCGATCGTACTAGCGGCAGCAGATACGCAGTATTTT. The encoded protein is CASSPIVLAAADTQYF. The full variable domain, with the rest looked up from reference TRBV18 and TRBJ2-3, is NAGVMQNPRHLVRRRGQEARLRCSPMKGHSHVYWYRQLPEEGLKFMVYLQKENIIDESGMPKERFSAEFPKEGPSILRIQQVVRGDSAAYFCASSPIVLAAADTQYFGPGTRLTVL.

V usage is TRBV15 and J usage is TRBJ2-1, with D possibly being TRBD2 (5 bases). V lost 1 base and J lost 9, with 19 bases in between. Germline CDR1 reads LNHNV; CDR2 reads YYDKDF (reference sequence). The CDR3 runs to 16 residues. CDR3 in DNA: TGTGCCACCAGCAGAGCAAATTTGGGCGAGCGGAGTGAGCAGTTCTTC. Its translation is CATSRANLGERSEQFF.

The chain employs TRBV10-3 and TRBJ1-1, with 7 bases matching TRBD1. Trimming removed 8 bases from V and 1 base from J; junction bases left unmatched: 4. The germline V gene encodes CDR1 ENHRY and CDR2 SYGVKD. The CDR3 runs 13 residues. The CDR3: CAIEAGGNTEAFF. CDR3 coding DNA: TGTGCCATCGAGGCAGGGGGGAACACTGAAGCTTTCTTT.

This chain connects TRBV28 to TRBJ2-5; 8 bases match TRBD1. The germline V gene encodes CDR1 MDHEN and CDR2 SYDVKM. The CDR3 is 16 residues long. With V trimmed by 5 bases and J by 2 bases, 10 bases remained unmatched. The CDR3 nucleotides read TGTGCCAGCAGTCTCCCGACAGGGGCCCGTCAAGAGACCCAGTACTTC. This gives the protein CASSLPTGARQETQYF.

The DNA for the CDR3 is TGCGCCAGCAGCTTGGGCAGGCCGATAAATGGCTACACCTTC. Encoded protein: CASSLGRPINGYTF. The chain recombines TRBV5-1 with TRBJ1-2; D unclear. V was shortened by 0 bases and J by 6 bases, with 12 bases between the two germline ends. CDR3 length equals 14 residues. Germline-derived CDR1 and CDR2 are SGHRS and YFSETQ.

The CDR3 protein is CASSPNGRDQETQYF. The CDR3 nucleotides are TGTGCCAGCTCACCTAACGGGAGGGATCAAGAGACCCAGTACTTC. The chain uses TRBV18 and TRBJ2-5; TRBD2 matches 8 bases. CDR1 is KGHSH and CDR2 is LQKENI in the germline V gene. The trim removed 3 bases at V and 2 bases at J, leaving 5 bases unmatched. The CDR3 runs 15 residues.

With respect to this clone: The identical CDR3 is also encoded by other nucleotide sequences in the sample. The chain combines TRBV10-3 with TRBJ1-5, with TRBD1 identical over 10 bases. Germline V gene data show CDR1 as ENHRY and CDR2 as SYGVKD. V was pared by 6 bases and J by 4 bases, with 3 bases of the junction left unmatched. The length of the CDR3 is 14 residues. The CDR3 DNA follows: TGTGCCATCAGCGGACAGGGGGGAAATCAGCCCCAGCATTTT. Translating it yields CAISGQGGNQPQHF.

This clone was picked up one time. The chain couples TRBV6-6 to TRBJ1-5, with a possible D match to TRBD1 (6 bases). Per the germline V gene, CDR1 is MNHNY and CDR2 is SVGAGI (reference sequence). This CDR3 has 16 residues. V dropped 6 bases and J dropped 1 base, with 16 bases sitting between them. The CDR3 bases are TGTGCCAGCAGCTTCGGCGGGGGCAGCAGCAATCAGCCCCAGCATTTT. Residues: CASSFGGGSSNQPQHF.

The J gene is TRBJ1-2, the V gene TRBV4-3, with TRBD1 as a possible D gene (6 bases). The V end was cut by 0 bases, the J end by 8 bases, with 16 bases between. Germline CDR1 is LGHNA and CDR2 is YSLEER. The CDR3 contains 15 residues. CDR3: CASSQDTTGLWGYTF. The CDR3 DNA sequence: TGCGCCAGCAGCCAAGATACAACAGGGTTATGGGGCTACACCTTC.

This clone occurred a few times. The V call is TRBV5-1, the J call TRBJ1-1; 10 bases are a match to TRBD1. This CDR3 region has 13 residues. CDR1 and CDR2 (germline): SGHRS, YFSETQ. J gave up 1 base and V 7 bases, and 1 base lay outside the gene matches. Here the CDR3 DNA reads TGCGCCAGCGGGACAGGGGCGAACACTGAAGCTTTCTTT. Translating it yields CASGTGANTEAFF.

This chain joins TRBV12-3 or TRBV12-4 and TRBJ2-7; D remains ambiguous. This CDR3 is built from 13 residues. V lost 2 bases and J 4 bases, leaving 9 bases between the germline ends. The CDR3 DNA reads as TGTGCCAGCAGTTTATTACGCGGATACGAGCAGTACTTC. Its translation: CASSLLRGYEQYF.

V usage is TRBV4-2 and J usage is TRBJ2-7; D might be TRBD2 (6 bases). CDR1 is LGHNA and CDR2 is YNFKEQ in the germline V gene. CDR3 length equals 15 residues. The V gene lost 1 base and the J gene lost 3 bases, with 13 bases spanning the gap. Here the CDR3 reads CASSQGWTTDYEQYF. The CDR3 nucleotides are TGTGCCAGCAGCCAAGGCTGGACTACTGACTACGAGCAGTACTTC.

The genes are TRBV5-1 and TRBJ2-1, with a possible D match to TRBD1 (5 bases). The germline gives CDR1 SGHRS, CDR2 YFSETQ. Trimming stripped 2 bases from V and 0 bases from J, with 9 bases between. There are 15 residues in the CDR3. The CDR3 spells CASSFGATSYNEQFF. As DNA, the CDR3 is TGCGCCAGCAGCTTTGGGGCCACCTCCTACAATGAGCAGTTCTTC.

This CDR3 is CAWSVQSTGELFF. CDR3 in DNA: TGTGCCTGGAGTGTACAGAGCACCGGGGAGCTGTTTTTT. This chain links TRBV30 with TRBJ2-2, with D unclear. This CDR3 is 13 amino acids long. Germline V CDR1 and CDR2: GTSNPN, SVGIG (reference sequence). V dropped 0 bases and J dropped 4 bases, with 6 bases sitting between them.

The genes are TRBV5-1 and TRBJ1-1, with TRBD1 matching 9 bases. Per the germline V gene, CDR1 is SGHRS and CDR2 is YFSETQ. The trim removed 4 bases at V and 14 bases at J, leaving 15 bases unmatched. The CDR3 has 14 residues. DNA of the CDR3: TGCGCCAGCAGCGCGACCGGGACAGGGTTGGATGCGTTCTTT. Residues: CASSATGTGLDAFF.

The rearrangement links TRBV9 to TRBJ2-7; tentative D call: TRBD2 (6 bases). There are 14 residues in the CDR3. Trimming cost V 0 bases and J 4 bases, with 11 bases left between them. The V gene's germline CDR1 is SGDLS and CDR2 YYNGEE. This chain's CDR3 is CASSVAASAYEQYF. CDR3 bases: TGTGCCAGCAGCGTAGCTGCTAGCGCATACGAGCAGTACTTC. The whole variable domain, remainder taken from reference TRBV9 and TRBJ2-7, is DSGVTQTPKHLITATGQRVTLRCSPRSGDLSVYWYQQSLDQGLQFLIQYYNGEERAKGNILERFSAQQFPDLHSELNLSSLELGDSALYFCASSVAASAYEQYFGPGTRLTVT.

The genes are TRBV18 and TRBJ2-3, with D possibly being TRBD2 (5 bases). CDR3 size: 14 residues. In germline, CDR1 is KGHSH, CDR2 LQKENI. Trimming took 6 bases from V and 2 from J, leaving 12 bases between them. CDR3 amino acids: CASSPSRTTDTQYF. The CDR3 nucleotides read TGTGCCAGCTCGCCTAGCCGGACCACAGATACGCAGTATTTT.

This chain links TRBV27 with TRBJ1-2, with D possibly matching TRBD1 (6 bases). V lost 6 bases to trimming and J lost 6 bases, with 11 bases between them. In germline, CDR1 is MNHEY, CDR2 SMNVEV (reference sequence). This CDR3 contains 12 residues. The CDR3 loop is CASRTGLDGYTF. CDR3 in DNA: TGTGCCAGCAGGACAGGCTTGGATGGCTACACCTTC.

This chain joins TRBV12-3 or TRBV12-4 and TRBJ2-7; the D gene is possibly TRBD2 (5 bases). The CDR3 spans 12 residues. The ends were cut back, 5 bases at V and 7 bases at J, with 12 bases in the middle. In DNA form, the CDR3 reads TGTGCCAGCAGTCGGGTGGCGGGTGAGCAGTACTTC. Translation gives CASSRVAGEQYF.

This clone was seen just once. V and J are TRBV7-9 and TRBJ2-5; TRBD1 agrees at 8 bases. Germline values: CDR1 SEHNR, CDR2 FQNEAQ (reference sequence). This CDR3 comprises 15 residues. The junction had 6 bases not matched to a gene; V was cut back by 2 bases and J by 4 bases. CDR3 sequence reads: CASSLRQGLGETQYF. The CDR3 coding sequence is TGTGCCAGCAGCTTAAGACAGGGGTTGGGAGAGACCCAGTACTTC.

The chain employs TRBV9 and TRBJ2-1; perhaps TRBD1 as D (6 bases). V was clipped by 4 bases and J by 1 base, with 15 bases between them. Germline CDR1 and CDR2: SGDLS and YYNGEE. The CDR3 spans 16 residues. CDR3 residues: CASSPTGSNSYNEQFF. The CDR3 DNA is TGTGCCAGCAGCCCGACAGGTTCCAATTCCTACAATGAGCAGTTCTTC.

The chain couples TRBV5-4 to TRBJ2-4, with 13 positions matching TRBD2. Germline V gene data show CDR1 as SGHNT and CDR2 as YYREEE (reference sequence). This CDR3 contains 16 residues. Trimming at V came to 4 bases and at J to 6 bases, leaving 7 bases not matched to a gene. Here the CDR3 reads CASSPGTSGTGNIQYF. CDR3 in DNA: TGTGCCAGCAGCCCAGGGACTAGCGGGACTGGAAACATTCAGTACTTC. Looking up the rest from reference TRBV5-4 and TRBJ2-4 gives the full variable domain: ETGVTQSPTHLIKTRGQQVTLRCSSQSGHNTVSWYQQALGQGPQFIFQYYREEENGRGNFPPRFSGLQFPNYSSELNVNALELDDSALYLCASSPGTSGTGNIQYFGAGTRLSVL.

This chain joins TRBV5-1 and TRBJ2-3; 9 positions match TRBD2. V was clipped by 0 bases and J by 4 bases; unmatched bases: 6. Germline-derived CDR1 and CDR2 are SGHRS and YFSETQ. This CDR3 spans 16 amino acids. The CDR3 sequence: CASSLVYLAGSDTQYF. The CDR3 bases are TGCGCCAGCAGCTTGGTATACCTAGCGGGATCAGATACGCAGTATTTT.

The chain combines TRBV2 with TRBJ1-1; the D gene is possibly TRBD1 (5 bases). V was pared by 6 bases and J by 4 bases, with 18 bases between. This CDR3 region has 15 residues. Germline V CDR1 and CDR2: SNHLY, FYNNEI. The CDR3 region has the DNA TGTGCCAGCAGGGACTATTCCAGGGTAATCACTGAAGCTTTCTTT. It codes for CASRDYSRVITEAFF. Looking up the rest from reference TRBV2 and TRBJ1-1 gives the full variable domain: EPEVTQTPSHQVTQMGQEVILRCVPISNHLYFYWYRQILGQKVEFLVSFYNNEISEKSEIFDDQFSVERPDGSNFTLKIRSTKLEDSAMYFCASRDYSRVITEAFFGQGTRLTVV.

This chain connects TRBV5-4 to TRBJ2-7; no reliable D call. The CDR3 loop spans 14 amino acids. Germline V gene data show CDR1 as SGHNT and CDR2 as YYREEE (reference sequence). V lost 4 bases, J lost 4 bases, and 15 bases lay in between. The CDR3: CASSIDLATYEQYF. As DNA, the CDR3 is TGTGCCAGCAGCATCGATTTAGCCACTTACGAGCAGTACTTC.

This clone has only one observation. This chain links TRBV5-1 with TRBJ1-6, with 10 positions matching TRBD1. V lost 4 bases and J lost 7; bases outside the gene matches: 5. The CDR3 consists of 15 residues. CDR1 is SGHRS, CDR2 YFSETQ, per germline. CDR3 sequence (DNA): TGCGCCAGCAGCATGGGACAGGGGAGAAATTCACCCCTCCACTTT. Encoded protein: CASSMGQGRNSPLHF.